Here is one T cell receptor beta chain with its context. The record originates from a study of OX40 agonist ivuxolimab in advanced cancers. The wider study: Ivuxolimab, an antibody acting as an agonist of OX40 (CD134), was used to treat patients. Patients enrolled in dose escalation were diagnosed with hepatocellular carcinoma, melanoma, renal cell or head and neck cancer.

Generated by immunoSEQ multiplex PCR, the TCRdb table keeps only in-frame clones and is missing some. The data contain roughly 55,000 clones, 80% of them singletons. With 1 base removed from V and 11 bases from J, the gap between germline ends came to 11 bases. Germline loops: CDR1 SGHTA, CDR2 FQGNSA. The CDR3 consists of 12 residues. The sequenced sample was CD4+ or CD8+ T cells sorted from blood, obtained in a trial of the OX40 agonist ivuxolimab. This rearrangement joins TRBV7-2 to TRBJ1-1; no clear D. This TCR derives from an adult with an advanced solid tumor such as melanoma, head and neck, liver or kidney cancer. CDR3 coding DNA: TGTGCCAGCAGCTTAGTAGTCCAGAAGGCTTTCTTT. Its protein is CASSLVVQKAFF.